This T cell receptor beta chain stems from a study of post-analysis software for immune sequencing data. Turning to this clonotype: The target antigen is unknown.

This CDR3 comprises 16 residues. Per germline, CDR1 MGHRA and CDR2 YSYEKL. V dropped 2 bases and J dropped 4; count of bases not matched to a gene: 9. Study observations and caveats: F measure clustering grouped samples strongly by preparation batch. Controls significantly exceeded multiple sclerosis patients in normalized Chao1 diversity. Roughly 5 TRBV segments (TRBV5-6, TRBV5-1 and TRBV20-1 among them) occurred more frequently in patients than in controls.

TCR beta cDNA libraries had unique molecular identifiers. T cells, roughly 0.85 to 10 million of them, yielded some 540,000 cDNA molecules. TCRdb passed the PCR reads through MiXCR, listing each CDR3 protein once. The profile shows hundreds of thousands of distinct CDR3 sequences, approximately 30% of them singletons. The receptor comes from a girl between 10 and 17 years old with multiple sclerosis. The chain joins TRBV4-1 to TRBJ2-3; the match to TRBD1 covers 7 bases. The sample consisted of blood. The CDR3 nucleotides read TGCGCCAGCAGCCAACAATGGACAGGAGGTCCAGATACGCAGTATTTT. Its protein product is CASSQQWTGGPDTQYF.